One sample yielded the 27 T cell receptor beta chains listed below, sequenced in a study of shared clonotypes between healthy human individuals (dated by TCRdb to the early 2020s). The protocol used for the library was the immunoSEQ multiplex PCR assay. In its TCRdb copy, this immuneACCESS table keeps in-frame sequences only and misses some clones. Where compared with another copy, unresolved V genes explain less than half of these, and the others have no known cause. The sample has hundreds of thousands of clones on record, roughly 95% of them singletons. Together, the top ten hold 0.11% of the sample. CD8 naive samples were CD45RO-negative cells positively selected for CCR7, giving a CD45RA+CCR7+ population that excluded TemRA cells. Sample: naive CD8+ T cells sorted from blood. Interpreted using the paper, the cell subset or site label stands for: CD45RA+CCR7+. These receptors were collected from a woman aged 30 to 39 in good health.

This chain connects TRBV5-5 to TRBJ1-1; D gene ambiguous. The germline V gene has CDR1 SGHKS and CDR2 YYEKEE (reference sequence). With 0 bases removed from V and 14 bases from J, the gap between germline ends came to 17 bases. The CDR3 totals 13 residues. In nucleotides, the CDR3 is TGTGCCAGCAGCTTGGCAGAGGGCGTCGTGTGGTTCTTT. Translated: CASSLAEGVVWFF.

The rearrangement joins TRBV7-8 to TRBJ2-7; D unclear. Trimming pared 3 bases from V and 3 bases from J, leaving 12 bases between. The CDR3 is 14 residues long. Germline CDR1 is SGHVS and CDR2 is FQNEAQ. This CDR3 is CASSLYYIDYEQYF. DNA for the CDR3: TGTGCCAGCAGCTTGTACTATATAGACTACGAGCAGTACTTC.

CDR3 protein: CASSQVEGGGTEAFF. CDR3 bases: TGCGCCAGCAGCCAAGTGGAGGGCGGGGGCACTGAAGCTTTCTTT. V is TRBV4-1 and J is TRBJ1-1, with D perhaps matching TRBD1 (5 bases). V gave up 1 base and J gave up 4 bases, with 13 bases separating them. CDR1 MGHRA and CDR2 YSYEKL come from the germline V gene. The CDR3 runs to 15 residues.

The rearrangement joins TRBV4-1 to TRBJ1-3; perhaps TRBD1 as D (6 bases). This CDR3 is 15 amino acids long. With 0 bases removed from V and 2 bases from J, the gap between germline ends came to 8 bases. Germline CDR1 is MGHRA and CDR2 is YSYEKL. CDR3 residues: CASSQEKGAGNTIYF. Here the CDR3 DNA reads TGCGCCAGCAGCCAAGAAAAGGGGGCTGGAAACACCATATATTTT.

The chain links TRBV4-1 to TRBJ2-7; TRBD2 matches at 9 bases. The germline V gene encodes CDR1 MGHRA and CDR2 YSYEKL. Trimming removed 4 bases from V and 3 bases from J; junction bases left unmatched: 4. This CDR3 is 14 amino acids long. The CDR3 reads CASSLRTSDYEQYF. CDR3 nucleotide sequence: TGCGCCAGCAGCCTCCGGACTAGCGACTACGAGCAGTACTTC.

This rearrangement joins TRBV5-1 to TRBJ2-7; TRBD2 matches at 13 bases. Germline loops: CDR1 SGHRS, CDR2 YFSETQ. Trimming cost V 1 base and J 3 bases; bases outside gene matches: 1. The CDR3 consists of 15 residues. The CDR3 sequence is CASSLRTSGSYEQYF. CDR3 DNA: TGCGCCAGCAGCTTGAGGACTAGCGGGAGCTACGAGCAGTACTTC.

Points on this clone: It is likely a read error, because the conserved phenylalanine at the end of the CDR3 is missing. The DNA is left out, because the CDR3 cannot be placed on it with certainty; the CDR3 is given as TCRdb lists it. The chain links TRBV7-2 to TRBJ1-2. The CDR3 is made up of 13 amino acids, end residues included. The germline V gene encodes CDR1 SGHTA and CDR2 FQGNSA. CDR3: CASSLAEGTPVFI.

The J gene is TRBJ1-1, the V gene TRBV11-2, with D possibly being TRBD1 (5 bases). Trimming removed 1 base from V and 1 base from J, with 10 bases in between. The CDR3 totals 15 residues. Germline-derived CDR1 and CDR2 are SGHAT and FQNNGV. CDR3 bases: TGTGCCAGCAGCTTAGTTCAGGGATCGAACACTGAAGCTTTCTTT. Amino acid sequence: CASSLVQGSNTEAFF.

V and J are TRBV7-9 and TRBJ1-1, with unresolved D. Germline CDR1 and CDR2: SEHNR and FQNEAQ (reference sequence). V shed 6 bases and J shed 3 bases, with 5 bases lying between them. This CDR3 region has 11 residues. CDR3 protein: CASRPDTEAFF. DNA of the CDR3: TGTGCCAGCAGACCCGACACTGAAGCTTTCTTT.

This chain uses TRBV2 with TRBJ2-7, with D possibly matching TRBD1 (6 bases). This CDR3 comprises 18 residues. Per germline, CDR1 SNHLY and CDR2 FYNNEI. V was cut by 0 bases and J by 3 bases, with 21 bases left in between. In DNA, the CDR3 is TGTGCCAGCAGTGAAGCGGCGACGTTACAGGGATCACTCTACGAGCAGTACTTC. Its protein product is CASSEAATLQGSLYEQYF.

This clone was recorded only once. Other DNA sequences in this specimen translate into the identical CDR3. The V gene is TRBV27, the J gene TRBJ1-2; D ambiguous. V was clipped by 2 bases and J by 0 bases, with 10 bases between them. The CDR3 spans 15 residues. The germline CDR1 and CDR2 sequences are MNHEY and SMNVEV (reference sequence). The CDR3 sequence: CASSLRAGANYGYTF. In DNA form, the CDR3 reads TGTGCCAGCAGTTTACGGGCAGGAGCTAACTATGGCTACACCTTC.

The CDR3 protein is CASSTRGRSANYGYTF. The DNA for the CDR3 is TGCGCCAGCAGCACCCGGGGGAGAAGCGCTAACTATGGCTACACCTTC. The chain has TRBV5-1 and TRBJ1-2, with a tentative D call TRBD1 (5 bases). V was shortened by 4 bases and J by 0 bases, with 16 bases between the two germline ends. The CDR3 sequence is 16 residues long. Germline V gives CDR1 SGHRS, CDR2 YFSETQ.

With regard to this clone: A read error may produce the germline difference seen at one junction end. CDR3 nucleotides: TGTGCCAGCAGGGAAGGCAGCTCCACTACTAACTATGGCTACACCTTC. Translation gives CASREGSSTTNYGYTF. The chain combines TRBV6-1 with TRBJ1-2; D gene ambiguous. Germline V gene data show CDR1 as MNHNS and CDR2 as SASEGT. The CDR3 sequence is 16 residues long.

The V call is TRBV28, the J call TRBJ1-2; D ambiguous. The CDR3 spans 11 residues. Trimming took 4 bases from V and 4 from J, leaving 4 bases between them. CDR1 MDHEN and CDR2 SYDVKM come from the germline V gene. In DNA form, the CDR3 reads TGTGCCAGCAGTTACTCCTATGGCTACACCTTC. Protein product: CASSYSYGYTF.

The chain uses TRBV2 and TRBJ1-3; D might be TRBD1 (5 bases). Germline CDR1 and CDR2: SNHLY and FYNNEI. V lost 5 bases and J lost 0, with 11 bases in between. The CDR3 totals 15 residues. The CDR3 sequence: CASSPDRNSGNTIYF. CDR3 DNA: TGTGCCAGCAGTCCCGACAGAAACTCTGGAAACACCATATATTTT. Drawing the rest from reference TRBV2 and TRBJ1-3, the complete variable domain is EPEVTQTPSHQVTQMGQEVILRCVPISNHLYFYWYRQILGQKVEFLVSFYNNEISEKSEIFDDQFSVERPDGSNFTLKIRSTKLEDSAMYFCASSPDRNSGNTIYFGEGSWLTVV.

Turning to this clone: This specimen includes other DNA sequences encoding the same CDR3. J is TRBJ1-2 and V is TRBV28; D gene uncertain. V was cut by 4 bases and J by 1 base, with 7 bases left in between. CDR1 and CDR2 (germline): MDHEN, SYDVKM. This CDR3 has 13 amino acids. CDR3 coding DNA: TGTGCCAGCAGTTACGGCAGTAACTATGGCTACACCTTC. Its translation is CASSYGSNYGYTF.

This clone was recorded only once. This chain connects TRBV4-2 to TRBJ2-1; TRBD2 matches at 13 bases. The ends lost 0 bases at V and 8 bases at J; junction bases unmatched: 4. Per the germline V gene, CDR1 is LGHNA and CDR2 is YNFKEQ. The CDR3 is made up of 16 amino acids. CDR3 nucleotides: TGTGCCAGCAGCCAAGATGGGACTAGCGGGACCCATGAGCAGTTCTTC. Residues: CASSQDGTSGTHEQFF.

This sequence joins TRBV5-5 and TRBJ2-7; D might be TRBD1 or TRBD2, each matching 6 bases. CDR3 length equals 14 residues. V dropped 5 bases and J dropped 0 bases, with 12 bases sitting between them. Germline V lookup: CDR1 SGHKS, CDR2 YYEKEE (reference sequence). The CDR3 here is CASRRDTSSYEQYF. In DNA form, the CDR3 reads TGTGCCAGCAGGCGGGACACGAGCTCCTACGAGCAGTACTTC.

A note on this clone: A single base separates this from a much larger clone, so it may be a read error. This sample also contains other DNA sequences that code for the same CDR3. The chain employs TRBV27 and TRBJ1-1; D gene unclear. This CDR3 spans 11 amino acids. The germline V and J ends were trimmed by 6 bases and 0 bases, with 2 bases remaining between them. Germline CDR1 and CDR2: MNHEY and SMNVEV (reference sequence). The DNA for the CDR3 is TGTGCCAGCAGATTGAACACTGAAGCTTTCTTT. It codes for CASRLNTEAFF.

This clone was picked up one time. The V and J genes are TRBV7-2 and TRBJ2-1; 10 nucleotides line up with TRBD2. This CDR3 comprises 15 residues. Losses at the gene ends were 5 bases for V and 4 bases for J; bases not matched to a gene: 5. Germline assignment: CDR1 SGHTA and CDR2 FQGNSA. The CDR3 loop is CASSPGLAQYNEQFF. The CDR3 DNA reads TGTGCCAGCAGCCCGGGACTAGCGCAGTACAATGAGCAGTTCTTC.

V usage is TRBV5-1 and J usage is TRBJ2-2; D is unclear. The CDR3 has 14 residues. Between the trimmed V and J ends, which lost 1 base and 0 bases, there was a span of 4 bases. Germline loops: CDR1 SGHRS, CDR2 YFSETQ. The CDR3 DNA follows: TGCGCCAGCAGCTTGTTATCGAACACCGGGGAGCTGTTTTTT. This codes for CASSLLSNTGELFF. Full variable domain (missing parts from reference TRBV5-1 and TRBJ2-2): KAGVTQTPRYLIKTRGQQVTLSCSPISGHRSVSWYQQTPGQGLQFLFEYFSETQRNKGNFPGRFSGRQFSNSRSEMNVSTLELGDSALYLCASSLLSNTGELFFGEGSRLTVL.

This chain joins TRBV13 and TRBJ2-7; 12 nucleotides align to TRBD2. The CDR3 is made up of 16 amino acids. CDR1 is PRHDT and CDR2 is FYEKMQ in the germline V gene (reference sequence). Trimming removed 5 bases from V and 0 bases from J; junction bases left unmatched: 5. The CDR3 bases are TGTGCCAGCAGCCCCAGGACTAGCGGGACCTCCTACGAGCAGTACTTC. It specifies CASSPRTSGTSYEQYF.

Of note for this clone: Other nucleotide sequences from this sample produce the same CDR3. The J gene is TRBJ2-1, the V gene TRBV27; D may correspond to TRBD1 or TRBD2 (5 bases each). Trimming cost V 5 bases and J 5 bases, with 10 bases left between them. The CDR3 length is 13 residues. Germline loops: CDR1 MNHEY, CDR2 SMNVEV (reference sequence). Written as DNA, the CDR3 is TGTGCCAGCAGTCCAGGGACCCACAATGAGCAGTTCTTC. This encodes CASSPGTHNEQFF.

In regard to this clone: Distinct nucleotide sequences in the sample also encode this CDR3. The chain carries TRBV27 and TRBJ2-7; D possibly corresponds to TRBD2 (5 bases). Germline V gene data show CDR1 as MNHEY and CDR2 as SMNVEV (reference sequence). Trimming stripped 3 bases from V and 0 bases from J, with 9 bases between. The CDR3 is 14 residues long. The CDR3 protein is CASSFSGSSYEQYF. CDR3 nucleotides: TGTGCCAGCAGTTTTTCGGGAAGCTCCTACGAGCAGTACTTC.

The chain carries TRBV14 and TRBJ1-3, with D perhaps matching TRBD1 (6 bases). V lost 10 bases, J lost 0 bases, and 19 bases lay in between. CDR3 length: 16 amino acids. Germline V gives CDR1 SGHDN, CDR2 FVKESK. CDR3 protein: CANLGAGAHSGNTIYF. As DNA, the CDR3 is TGTGCCAACCTAGGGGCAGGGGCCCACTCTGGAAACACCATATATTTT.

V is TRBV5-1 and J is TRBJ2-3; the D gene is possibly TRBD2 (6 bases). CDR3 length: 18 residues. The V end was cut by 3 bases, the J end by 4 bases, with 24 bases between. Germline V gene data show CDR1 as SGHRS and CDR2 as YFSETQ. This CDR3 is CASSSWSSGRNSADTQYF. For the CDR3, the DNA is TGCGCCAGCAGCTCTTGGTCCTCGGGGAGGAATTCTGCAGATACGCAGTATTTT.

The genes are TRBV7-8 and TRBJ2-7; D is undetermined. Trimming took 5 bases from V and 2 from J, leaving 16 bases between them. CDR1 SGHVS and CDR2 FQNEAQ come from the germline V gene. There are 15 residues in the CDR3. For the CDR3, the DNA is TGTGCCAGCAGCACCCCTCGGGCCCTTCCCTACGAGCAGTACTTC. Amino acid sequence: CASSTPRALPYEQYF.